This TCR beta chain was recovered during a study of vaccination effects on CD4 cells after COVID-19. Overall study results and limits: Clones of infection and vaccine origin contracted markedly late after vaccination.

The V end lost 5 bases, the J end lost 5 bases, and 15 bases lay between the germline ends. The germline V gene encodes CDR1 SGHAT and CDR2 FQNNGV. There are 14 residues in the CDR3. A word on this clone: The target antigen is unknown.

Ahead of sequencing, the ViraFEST assay grew antigen-specific CD4+ T cells using viral peptide pools. It was after more than nine days of culture that CD4+ T cells were isolated. Nobody among the vaccine recipients had prior SARS-CoV-2 infection (nucleocapsid antibodies were negative). Method: immunoSEQ multiplex PCR; TCRdb's copy keeps in-frame clones and lacks some. The sample gives 55,000 to 75,000 clones, about 72% of which show up once; about 3% is in the top ten. The chain couples TRBV11-2 to TRBJ2-5; possible D gene TRBD1, 5 bases. The origin of this receptor is a human donor who received a COVID-19 vaccine. The starting material was CD4+ T cells from PBMCs cultured with HCoV-NL63 spike peptides, obtained before COVID-19 vaccination. CDR3 sequence (DNA): TGTGCCAGCAGCCCCGGAAGGGGTACTGAGACCCAGTACTTC. Encoded protein: CASSPGRGTETQYF.